The text below deals with one TCR beta chain. The protocol was immunoSEQ multiplex PCR, while the TCRdb copy is restricted to in-frame clones and leaves out a portion. The table has about 140,000 clones, roughly four fifths seen once. Clinical history reported by participants formed the basis on which cohorts were assigned. This record belongs to a study of blood T cell repertoires in COVID-19. This CDR3 region has 16 residues. Germline values: CDR1 MNHEY, CDR2 SMNVEV (reference sequence). Trimming cost V 7 bases and J 7 bases; bases outside gene matches: 14. The receptor was isolated from a woman aged 18-29 years who had been exposed to COVID-19. The J gene is TRBJ2-3, the V gene TRBV27; the match to TRBD2 covers 10 bases. The sample consisted of PBMCs or T cells enriched from blood (not recorded which). CDR3 DNA sequence: TGTGCCAGCAAGACCTTAGCTAGCGGGAGTGTATATACGCAGTATTTT. Translating gives CASKTLASGSVYTQYF.